The rows below give T cell receptor beta chains drawn from one sample of a study of radiation and T cells in renal cell carcinoma. Method: immunoSEQ multiplex PCR; TCRdb's copy keeps in-frame clones and lacks some. The table has roughly 100,000 clones, approximately 86% seen once. Material: blood, obtained from a patient whose treatment included radiotherapy and nephrectomy. All receptors derive from a man aged 50 to 60 with renal cell carcinoma. CDR3s include the opening cysteine and the closing phenylalanine or tryptophan. D genes are given only for firm matches. Clone sizes are given selectively: once, few, many, or a class where the clone is expanded.

J gene,V gene,D gene,clone size,CDR3 protein,CDR3 DNA
TRBJ2-6,TRBV28,.,.,CAGHRSGANVLTF,TGTGCCGGCCACCGCTCTGGGGCCAACGTCCTGACTTTC
TRBJ1-6,TRBV5-4,TRBD1,.,CASSSSGQQHSPLHF,TGTGCCAGCAGCTCCTCGGGACAGCAGCATTCACCCCTCCACTTT
TRBJ1-4,TRBV6-6,.,.,CASSFRGREEKLFF,TGTGCCAGCAGTTTTCGGGGGCGTGAAGAAAAACTGTTTTTT
TRBJ2-2,TRBV7-8,TRBD1,.,CASSLVYGGTGATGELFF,TGTGCCAGCAGCTTAGTTTATGGTGGGACAGGAGCCACCGGGGAGCTGTTTTTT
TRBJ1-4,TRBV19,TRBD1,.,CASSISRTGDEKLFF,TGTGCCAGTAGTATATCGAGGACAGGGGATGAAAAACTGTTTTTT
TRBJ2-2,TRBV30,TRBD2,.,CAWIKASGGIGELFF,TGTGCCTGGATTAAGGCTAGCGGGGGGATCGGGGAGCTGTTTTTT
TRBJ2-7,TRBV5-1,TRBD1,.,CATREDRGYEQYF,TGCGCCACCAGGGAGGACAGGGGCTACGAGCAGTACTTC
TRBJ1-3,TRBV19,TRBD1,many,CASSTRQGPRYSISRDTIYF,TGTGCCAGTAGTACAAGACAGGGGCCGCGTTATTCCATATCGAGGGACACCATATATTTT
TRBJ1-2,TRBV7-9,.,.,CASSLLGPSYGYTF,TGTGCCAGCAGCTTATTGGGCCCGAGCTATGGCTACACCTTC
TRBJ2-7,TRBV7-8,.,.,CASSFLSGLTASYEQYF,TGTGCCAGCAGCTTCCTCTCGGGACTCACAGCCTCCTACGAGCAGTACTTC
TRBJ1-2,TRBV30,.,.,CAWEPGHFNYGYTF,TGTGCCTGGGAACCGGGACACTTTAACTATGGCTACACCTTC
TRBJ1-2,TRBV5-1,.,.,CASSLSLFAGSEVYTF,TGCGCCAGCAGCCTCTCCCTTTTCGCCGGGAGTGAGGTCTACACCTTC
TRBJ1-1,TRBV19,.,.,CASSIVGEGTEAFF,TGTGCCAGTAGTATAGTTGGGGAGGGCACTGAAGCTTTCTTT
TRBJ1-3,TRBV2,.,.,CASSEAETSSGNTIYF,TGTGCCAGCAGTGAAGCCGAAACTTCCTCTGGAAACACCATATATTTT
TRBJ2-1,TRBV5-1,.,.,CASSPGTQRNNEQFF,TGCGCCAGCAGCCCCGGGACCCAACGTAACAATGAGCAGTTCTTC
TRBJ2-5,TRBV29-1,.,.,CSVEPDSKGTQYF,TGCAGCGTTGAACCTGACTCGAAGGGGACCCAGTACTTC
TRBJ2-7,TRBV7-2,TRBD2,.,CASSSGGLRGRYEQYF,TGTGCCAGCAGCTCCGGCGGTTTGCGGGGGAGGTACGAGCAGTACTTC
TRBJ2-3,TRBV9,TRBD2,few,CASSALAGGPTDTQYF,TGTGCCAGCAGCGCCTTAGCGGGAGGGCCGACAGATACGCAGTATTTT
TRBJ1-1,TRBV5-1,.,once,CASAEQVNTEAFF,TGCGCCAGCGCCGAACAGGTGAACACTGAAGCTTTCTTT
TRBJ2-7,TRBV7-6,TRBD2,.,CASSLVSGGAHEQYF,TGTGCCAGCAGCTTAGTAAGCGGGGGGGCCCACGAGCAGTACTTC
TRBJ2-7,TRBV18,TRBD2,.,CASSPPSGSIDEQYF,TGTGCCAGCTCACCACCTAGCGGGAGTATCGACGAGCAGTACTTC